Following are 18 T cell receptor beta chains from one sample sequenced in a study of cytomegalovirus exposure and HLA in healthy donors. PCR employed 60 Vbeta and 13 Jbeta primers. TCRdb's copy holds only in-frame clones and misses some; the assay was immunoSEQ multiplex PCR. The data contain 100,000 to 150,000 clones, 74% of them singletons. The sequencing input was PBMCs. These receptors came from a woman aged 45-65 years in good health and CMV-seropositive.

Only a few counts were recorded for this clone. The V gene is TRBV9, the J gene TRBJ2-5; 8 nucleotides match TRBD2. The length of the CDR3 is 17 residues. Trimming at V came to 0 bases and at J to 5 bases, leaving 12 bases not matched to a gene. CDR1 is SGDLS and CDR2 is YYNGEE in the germline V gene. The CDR3 nucleotides read TGTGCCAGCAGCGTAGAATCCAGCGGGGGTTTCGGGGAGACCCAGTACTTC. This encodes CASSVESSGGFGETQYF.

CDR3 amino acids: CAIGLGQETQYF. The CDR3 DNA reads TGTGCCATCGGCCTCGGGCAAGAGACCCAGTACTTC. V usage is TRBV10-3 and J usage is TRBJ2-5; D unresolved. CDR1 ENHRY and CDR2 SYGVKD come from the germline V gene. The CDR3 loop spans 12 amino acids. The V end lost 8 bases, the J end lost 2 bases, and 9 bases lay between the germline ends.

The chain joins TRBV5-1 to TRBJ1-4; 8 nucleotides align to TRBD1. Germline lookup yields CDR1 SGHRS and CDR2 YFSETQ. The CDR3 sequence is 14 residues long. The ends lost 2 bases at V and 7 bases at J; junction bases unmatched: 4. This CDR3 reads CASSFRQGFEKLFF. CDR3 DNA: TGCGCCAGCAGCTTTCGACAGGGGTTTGAAAAACTGTTTTTT.

The chain recombines TRBV29-1 with TRBJ2-2, with a possible D match to TRBD2 (5 bases). This CDR3 is built from 15 residues. The V gene lost 4 bases and the J gene lost 5 bases, with 17 bases spanning the gap. CDR1 and CDR2 from the germline V gene are SQVTM and ANQGSEA. The CDR3, as DNA: TGCAGCGTTGGGGTTGACGTAGGCGGGACCGGGGAGCTGTTTTTT. It codes for CSVGVDVGGTGELFF.

With regard to this clone: The junction does not match germline at one end; this may be a read error. The CDR3 sequence is CASTYGRGANTGELFF. CDR3 DNA sequence: TGTGCCAGCACTTACGGGAGGGGGGCCAACACCGGGGAGCTGTTTTTT. The chain recombines TRBV6-5 with TRBJ2-2; TRBD2 matches 8 bases. There are 16 residues in the CDR3. The germline V gene encodes CDR1 MNHEY and CDR2 SVGAGI.

The chain has TRBV7-5 and TRBJ1-2. TRBV7-5 is shown as a pseudogene. The CDR3 runs 16 residues. The CDR3 DNA reads TGTGTCAGAAGCAGTGGACGGGCGGGCTCCAACTATGGCTACACCTTC. It yields the protein CVRSSGRAGSNYGYTF.

V is TRBV29-1 and J is TRBJ2-7; TRBD1 matches at 8 bases. In germline, CDR1 is SQVTM, CDR2 ANQGSEA. CDR3 length: 13 residues. The J segment lost 6 bases and the V segment lost 4 bases, leaving 8 bases of the junction unmatched. Here the CDR3 reads CSVAWTGSAEQYF. Written as DNA, the CDR3 is TGCAGCGTTGCATGGACAGGGTCGGCCGAGCAGTACTTC.

In its sample, this clone was seen a few times. The chain links TRBV6-1 to TRBJ1-4, with D possibly being TRBD1 (6 bases). The CDR3 totals 17 residues. Deletions cut 0 bases from V and 7 bases from J, with 18 bases between. CDR1 and CDR2 (germline): MNHNS, SASEGT. For the CDR3, the DNA is TGTGCCAGCAGTGAAGCGCTTCAGGCCAGGGGTGGTGAAAAACTGTTTTTT. Translating gives CASSEALQARGGEKLFF.

This chain uses TRBV5-6 with TRBJ2-3, with 9 nucleotides matching TRBD2. The junction had 14 bases not matched to a gene; V was cut back by 4 bases and J by 2 bases. Looked up from germline, CDR1 is SGHDT and CDR2 is YYEEEE. The CDR3 extends over 18 amino acids. The CDR3, as DNA: TGTGCCAGCAGCCGCCCCGGGAGCGGGGGGACTTACACAGATACGCAGTATTTT. It encodes CASSRPGSGGTYTDTQYF.

In this sample, this clone turned up a few times. V gene TRBV27 combines with J gene TRBJ1-6; 10 nucleotides align to TRBD1. This CDR3 is built from 14 residues. The germline V gene encodes CDR1 MNHEY and CDR2 SMNVEV (reference sequence). With V trimmed by 4 bases and J by 10 bases, 4 bases remained unmatched. The CDR3 nucleotides read TGTGCCAGCAGTTGGACAGGGGGGACATCACCCCTCCACTTT. As protein: CASSWTGGTSPLHF.

CDR3 in DNA: TGCGCCAGCAGAAGTCGAGGCGAGAACTCTGGGGCCAACGTCCTGACTTTC. This codes for CASRSRGENSGANVLTF. This chain links TRBV4-1 with TRBJ2-6; D gene ambiguous. The V and J ends lost 6 bases and 0 bases respectively, with 15 bases between them. Looked up from germline, CDR1 is MGHRA and CDR2 is YSYEKL. The CDR3 extends over 17 amino acids.

This chain uses TRBV19 with TRBJ1-2, with D perhaps matching TRBD1 (6 bases). This CDR3 is 13 amino acids long. The germline CDR1 and CDR2 sequences are LNHDA and SQIVND (reference sequence). Deletions cut 5 bases from V and 4 bases from J, with 11 bases between. As DNA, the CDR3 is TGTGCCAGTAGTCAACAGGGCTCCTATGGCTACACCTTC. It encodes CASSQQGSYGYTF.

In its sample, this clone was seen a few times. This chain links TRBV4-3 with TRBJ1-6; TRBD1 is a possible D gene (6 bases). The germline V gene encodes CDR1 LGHNA and CDR2 YSLEER. There are 15 residues in the CDR3. V was clipped by 0 bases and J by 7 bases, with 10 bases between them. The CDR3 DNA follows: TGCGCCAGCAGCCAAGACAGGGGAGTGAATTCACCCCTCCACTTT. Residues: CASSQDRGVNSPLHF.

The genes are TRBV5-4 and TRBJ2-7, with D possibly TRBD2 on 5 matching bases. Germline CDR1 is SGHNT and CDR2 is YYREEE (reference sequence). The CDR3 is 14 residues long. Trimming removed 1 base from V and 5 bases from J, with 13 bases in between. The DNA of the CDR3 is TGTGCCAGCAGCTTGCGCTGGGCGGGTGACGAGCAGTACTTC. Translation gives CASSLRWAGDEQYF. The full variable domain, completed using reference TRBV5-4 and TRBJ2-7, is ETGVTQSPTHLIKTRGQQVTLRCSSQSGHNTVSWYQQALGQGPQFIFQYYREEENGRGNFPPRFSGLQFPNYSSELNVNALELDDSALYLCASSLRWAGDEQYFGPGTRLTVT.

The chain employs TRBV7-9 and TRBJ1-2, with D unclear. The length of the CDR3 is 13 residues. Between the trimmed V and J ends, which lost 1 base and 1 base, there was a span of 4 bases. CDR1 and CDR2 from the germline V gene are SEHNR and FQNEAQ (reference sequence). The CDR3 DNA follows: TGTGCCAGCAGCTTAGACAATAACTATGGCTACACCTTC. Protein product: CASSLDNNYGYTF.

This clone occurred once. The genes are TRBV7-7 and TRBJ2-5; 8 positions match TRBD1. The CDR3 consists of 15 residues. Germline V gene sequence: CDR1 SSHAT, CDR2 FNYEAQ (reference sequence). The CDR3 nucleotides are TGTCCTAGCAGCTTAGGGAGGACAGGGTGGGAGACCCAGTACTTC. Amino acid sequence: CPSSLGRTGWETQYF.

The genes are TRBV7-2 and TRBJ2-5, with 7 nucleotides matching TRBD2. The CDR3 runs 14 residues. The V gene end was trimmed by 3 bases and the J gene end by 3 bases; junction bases not matched to a gene: 4. Germline V CDR1 and CDR2: SGHTA, FQGNSA. CDR3 coding DNA: TGTGCCAGCAGCTTGGGAGGGGCCAAAGAGACCCAGTACTTC. The encoded protein is CASSLGGAKETQYF.

In the case of this clone: An end of the junction differs from the germline gene, which may be a read error. The J gene is TRBJ2-7, the V gene TRBV10-1; perhaps TRBD2 as D (7 bases). Germline V gene lookup returns CDR1 WNHNN and CDR2 SYGVQD (reference sequence). This CDR3 is 8 amino acids long. The CDR3 is CALGGGNF. CDR3 nucleotides: TGCGCCCTAGGGGGGGGTAACTTC.